This record looks at one T cell receptor (beta chain) sequence and its context. V lost 3 bases and J 1 base, leaving 12 bases between the germline ends. The V gene's germline CDR1 is SEHNR and CDR2 FQNEAQ (reference sequence). The CDR3 loop spans 15 amino acids. This record comes from a study of early T cells in non-severe SARS-CoV-2 infection. TCRdb analysed the 5' RACE reads with MiXCR anew, one entry per CDR3 protein. Of some 71,000 distinct CDR3 sequences listed, roughly 13% are singletons. The receptor comes from an adult who was a healthcare worker with PCR-confirmed SARS-CoV-2 infection or an uninfected control (not recorded which). The chain has TRBV7-9 and TRBJ1-1; TRBD1 is a possible D gene (6 bases). Sequencing was performed on whole blood. CDR3 region: CASSFNRETNTEAFF. In DNA, the CDR3 is TGTGCCAGCAGCTTCAACAGGGAAACGAACACTGAAGCTTTCTTT.